This is a list of T cell receptor beta chains from one sample in a study of a mutant IDH1 vaccine in newly diagnosed glioma. Sequenced by immunoSEQ multiplex PCR; TCRdb stores in-frame clones only, minus some. The sample includes 50,000 or so clones, about four fifths seen only once; the top ten take around 21%. The sample was PBMCs, taken from a glioma patient treated with radiotherapy, temozolomide or both. Receptor source: a man between 18 and 35 years old with glioma. CDR3s include the opening cysteine and the closing phenylalanine or tryptophan. D genes are given only for firm matches. Size is omitted from some rows. Given values are once, few, many or a class for expanded clones.

abundance	v_gene	j_gene	d_gene	CDR3nt	CDR3aa
NA	TRBV6-5	TRBJ1-5	NA	TGTGCCAGCAGTACCATTGGTAATGGCAATCAGCCCCAGCATTTT	CASSTIGNGNQPQHF
few	TRBV30	TRBJ1-1	NA	TGTGCCTGGAGTATCCAGAGCCTCACTGAAGCTTTCTTT	CAWSIQSLTEAFF
few	TRBV5-6	TRBJ1-5	NA	TGTGCCAGCAGCCCGGGACGACTAACTCAGCCCCAGCATTTT	CASSPGRLTQPQHF
NA	TRBV18	TRBJ2-3	TRBD2	TGTGCCAGCTCACCAGGCGGGGGAACCACAGATACGCAGTATTTT	CASSPGGGTTDTQYF
NA	TRBV25-1	TRBJ1-5	NA	TGTGCCAGCAGCCCGGAGGGGATTGGAAATCAGCCCCAGCATTTT	CASSPEGIGNQPQHF
NA	TRBV6-5	TRBJ1-6	NA	TGTGCCAGCAGTTACGGTCATAGCTCCTATAATTCACCCCTCCACTTT	CASSYGHSSYNSPLHF
NA	TRBV15	TRBJ2-3	NA	TGTGCCACCGATTCAGGACAGTTCACAGATACGCAGTATTTT	CATDSGQFTDTQYF
NA	TRBV6-1	TRBJ2-7	NA	TGTGCCAGCAGTGAAGGACAATCCCCCCACGAGCAGTACTTC	CASSEGQSPHEQYF
few	TRBV2	TRBJ1-5	NA	TGTGCCAGCAGTGAAAGTGGCAGGCAGCCCCAGCATTTT	CASSESGRQPQHF
NA	TRBV5-1	TRBJ1-2	NA	TGCGCCAGCAGCATTGACGGTAGCTATGGCTACACCTTC	CASSIDGSYGYTF
NA	TRBV14	TRBJ2-2	NA	TGTGCCAGTAACCCCGGACCGAACACCGGGGAGCTGTTTTTT	CASNPGPNTGELFF
NA	TRBV5-1	TRBJ2-5	NA	TGCGCCAGCAGCTTGGACGTGCGGGAGACCCAGTACTTC	CASSLDVRETQYF
NA	TRBV28	TRBJ1-5	TRBD1	TGTGCCAGCAGAACGACAGGGGGCAATCAGCCCCAGCATTTT	CASRTTGGNQPQHF
NA	TRBV28	TRBJ1-1	NA	TGTGCCAGCAGCCTGGACATGGTGAACACTGAAGCTTTCTTT	CASSLDMVNTEAFF